One and the same sample provided the 24 T cell receptor beta chains below, sequenced in a study of cytomegalovirus exposure and HLA in healthy donors. A multiplex PCR was run with 60 Vbeta primers and 13 Jbeta primers. Some clones are missing from TCRdb's copy, which holds only in-frame ones; the method was immunoSEQ multiplex PCR. Reported are 150,000 to 200,000 clones; the ten largest clones contain 1% to 1.5%. Sequenced sample: PBMCs. Source of these receptors: a woman aged 55 to 70 in good health and CMV-seronegative.

The chain joins TRBV19 to TRBJ1-5; 9 bases match TRBD1. J lost 6 bases, V lost 3 bases, and 6 bases had no gene match. Germline CDR1 is LNHDA and CDR2 is SQIVND (reference sequence). The CDR3 sequence is 15 residues long. CDR3 nucleotide sequence: TGTGCCAGTAGTATCCCCGGGACAGGGACTCAGCCCCAGCATTTT. Amino acids: CASSIPGTGTQPQHF.

The CDR3 sequence: CASGYPWGRLANTGELFF. The CDR3, as DNA: TGTGCCAGCGGATACCCCTGGGGGCGCCTAGCGAACACCGGGGAGCTGTTTTTT. The gene calls are TRBV4-2 and TRBJ2-2; a possible D gene is TRBD1 (6 bases). The CDR3 covers 18 residues. Germline loops: CDR1 LGHNA, CDR2 YNFKEQ. Trimming took off 8 bases at V and 0 bases at J, with 22 bases between the two ends.

This chain joins TRBV7-3 and TRBJ1-6; 7 positions match TRBD1. There are 14 residues in the CDR3. Trimming cost V 3 bases and J 7 bases; bases outside gene matches: 3. Germline assignment: CDR1 SGHTA and CDR2 FQGTGA. Here the CDR3 DNA reads TGTGCCAGCAGCTTTGCAGGGGGGAATTCACCCCTCCACTTT. Protein: CASSFAGGNSPLHF. The full variable domain, rest sourced from reference TRBV7-3 and TRBJ1-6, is GAGVSQTPSNKVTEKGKYVELRCDPISGHTALYWYRQSLGQGPEFLIYFQGTGAADDSGLPNDRFFAVRPEGSVSTLKIQRTERGDSAVYLCASSFAGGNSPLHFGNGTRLTVT.

The V gene is TRBV4-1, the J gene TRBJ1-5; no reliable D call. The ends were cut back, 0 bases at V and 7 bases at J, with 10 bases in the middle. The V gene's germline CDR1 is MGHRA and CDR2 YSYEKL. This CDR3 is 14 amino acids long. Written as DNA, the CDR3 is TGCGCCAGCAGCCAAGATGGAGGGCGGCAGCCCCAGCATTTT. It specifies CASSQDGGRQPQHF.

The gene calls are TRBV14 and TRBJ1-1, with no clear D. V was trimmed by 1 base and J by 5 bases, leaving 11 bases between them. The CDR3 loop spans 14 amino acids. The V gene's germline CDR1 is SGHDN and CDR2 FVKESK. CDR3 region: CASSQGNWETEAFF. CDR3 nucleotides: TGTGCCAGCAGCCAAGGGAATTGGGAGACTGAAGCTTTCTTT. Full variable domain (missing parts from reference TRBV14 and TRBJ1-1): EAGVTQFPSHSVIEKGQTVTLRCDPISGHDNLYWYRRVMGKEIKFLLHFVKESKQDESGMPNNRFLAERTGGTYSTLKVQPAELEDSGVYFCASSQGNWETEAFFGQGTRLTVV.

The chain combines TRBV7-8 with TRBJ1-2, with D possibly matching TRBD1 (6 bases). Trimming removed 1 base at V and 4 bases at J, with 16 bases between. Germline V gives CDR1 SGHVS, CDR2 FQNEAQ. The CDR3 sequence is 16 residues long. The CDR3 DNA reads as TGTGCCAGCAGCTTAGGCCCCAGGGGCCTTTTCTATGGCTACACCTTC. Translating gives CASSLGPRGLFYGYTF.

The rearrangement links TRBV10-3 to TRBJ2-7; TRBD2 aligns across 7 bases. This CDR3 has 13 residues. Germline-derived CDR1 and CDR2 are ENHRY and SYGVKD. V lost 6 bases to trimming and J lost 5 bases; unmatched junction nucleotides: 7. Here the CDR3 DNA reads TGTGCCATCAGGAGGGCGGGAGACGACGAGCAGTACTTC. It yields the protein CAIRRAGDDEQYF.

J is TRBJ1-5 and V is TRBV27; possible D gene TRBD1, 6 bases. Germline loops: CDR1 MNHEY, CDR2 SMNVEV (reference sequence). This CDR3 has 19 residues. V dropped 0 bases and J dropped 1 base, with 19 bases sitting between them. The CDR3 DNA reads as TGTGCCAGCAGTTTATCCCGTACAGGGAAGGGTGGAAGCAATCAGCCCCAGCATTTT. It yields the protein CASSLSRTGKGGSNQPQHF.

V and J are TRBV21-1 and TRBJ2-2; TRBD2 reflects the table's D call only, with no check against the DNA. TRBV21-1 is designated a pseudogene. The CDR3 is made up of 16 amino acids. CDR3 nucleotides: TGTGCCATCCCAGGGGGACTAGCGGGGGGCCCCGGGGAGCTGTTTTTT. Protein sequence: CAIPGGLAGGPGELFF.

Note on this clone: The sample contains more than one DNA sequence encoding this CDR3. The V and J genes are TRBV9 and TRBJ2-1, with a tentative D call TRBD2 (5 bases). With 6 bases removed from V and 2 bases from J, the gap between germline ends came to 12 bases. CDR3 length: 14 amino acids. Germline CDR1 reads SGDLS; CDR2 reads YYNGEE. In nucleotides, the CDR3 is TGTGCCAGCAATTGGGGAGACCCCTACAATGAGCAGTTCTTC. Residues: CASNWGDPYNEQFF.

With respect to this clone: The junction does not match germline at one end; this may be a read error. The chain couples TRBV2 to TRBJ1-2; possibly TRBD1 for D (5 bases). Germline loops: CDR1 SNHLY, CDR2 FYNNEI. CDR3 length equals 11 residues. The CDR3 reads CASPLSTVGSF. The CDR3, as DNA: TGTGCCAGCCCCCTCTCGACAGTAGGATCCTTC.

This chain joins TRBV19 and TRBJ1-5, with TRBD1 matching over 11 bases. After removal of 4 bases from V and 6 bases from J, the junction contained 8 bases not matched to a gene. The germline gives CDR1 LNHDA, CDR2 SQIVND (reference sequence). The length of the CDR3 is 16 residues. CDR3 bases: TGTGCCAGTAGTACCGGACAGGGGGCGATAATTCAGCCCCAGCATTTT. Protein sequence: CASSTGQGAIIQPQHF.

The V and J genes are TRBV11-2 and TRBJ2-1; 9 nucleotides align to TRBD2. This CDR3 has 15 amino acids. Trimming removed 0 bases from V and 8 bases from J; junction bases left unmatched: 5. Germline CDR1 is SGHAT and CDR2 is FQNNGV. CDR3 region: CASSLDSGSVDEQFF. DNA of the CDR3: TGTGCCAGCAGCTTAGATAGCGGGAGTGTCGATGAGCAGTTCTTC.

V usage is TRBV6-1 and J usage is TRBJ2-3, with 10 bases matching TRBD1. The V gene's germline CDR1 is MNHNS and CDR2 SASEGT. J lost 4 bases, V lost 6 bases, and 7 bases had no gene match. The CDR3 loop spans 15 amino acids. CDR3 nucleotide sequence: TGTGCCAGCAGGGACCCCGGGACAGGGGCAGATACGCAGTATTTT. Translating gives CASRDPGTGADTQYF.

This chain links TRBV5-4 with TRBJ2-1; D is unclear. With 0 bases removed from V and 7 bases from J, the gap between germline ends came to 17 bases. The CDR3 runs to 16 residues. Germline V gene sequence: CDR1 SGHNT, CDR2 YYREEE (reference sequence). CDR3 in amino acids: CASSLEALAGLNEQFF. The CDR3 nucleotides read TGTGCCAGCAGCTTGGAGGCTCTTGCTGGGCTGAATGAGCAGTTCTTC.

V usage is TRBV9 and J usage is TRBJ2-3, with no clear D. V dropped 4 bases and J dropped 2 bases, with 8 bases sitting between them. The CDR3 runs 13 residues. CDR1 and CDR2 (germline): SGDLS, YYNGEE. The CDR3 region has the DNA TGTGCCAGCAGCATATCTTCCACAGATACGCAGTATTTT. This sequence encodes CASSISSTDTQYF.

The chain uses TRBV10-2 and TRBJ2-7, with 12 bases aligning to TRBD2. V gave up 4 bases and J gave up 6 bases; unmatched junction bases: 4. The germline CDR1 and CDR2 sequences are WSHSY and SAAADI. This CDR3 is 14 amino acids long. The chain's CDR3 is CASSGLAGVSEQYF. CDR3 nucleotide sequence: TGCGCCAGCAGTGGACTAGCGGGGGTCTCCGAGCAGTACTTC.

The chain employs TRBV5-1 and TRBJ2-7; D is unclear. The CDR3 totals 13 residues. The germline gives CDR1 SGHRS, CDR2 YFSETQ. V was clipped by 4 bases and J by 4 bases, with 12 bases between them. In nucleotides, the CDR3 is TGCGCCAGCAGCCATGTGACACCGTACGAGCAGTACTTC. This codes for CASSHVTPYEQYF.

The CDR3 sequence is CASSQGAGLYNEQFF. In DNA form, the CDR3 reads TGTGCCAGCAGCCAAGGAGCCGGACTATACAATGAGCAGTTCTTC. The gene calls are TRBV7-7 and TRBJ2-1; D is possibly TRBD2 (6 bases). Germline V CDR1 and CDR2: SSHAT, FNYEAQ (reference sequence). The CDR3 consists of 15 residues. V shed 5 bases and J shed 4 bases, with 15 bases lying between them.

The chain combines TRBV12-5 with TRBJ2-7, with D tentatively TRBD1 (6 bases). The CDR3 is 14 amino acids. Germline V gene data show CDR1 as LGHNT and CDR2 as FRNRAP. V lost 5 bases to trimming and J lost 0 bases, with 11 bases between them. CDR3 protein: CASGLWTVSYEQYF. CDR3 DNA sequence: TGTGCTAGTGGTCTGTGGACAGTCTCCTACGAGCAGTACTTC.

In DNA, the CDR3 is TGTGCCAGCAAGGGGACAGACACAGATACGCAGTATTTT. Translated: CASKGTDTDTQYF. The chain employs TRBV6-6 and TRBJ2-3; 7 bases are shared with TRBD1. CDR3 length equals 13 residues. Germline trimming cut 7 bases from V and 2 bases from J; bases unmatched to any gene: 3. Germline V CDR1 and CDR2: MNHNY, SVGAGI (reference sequence).

This chain links TRBV5-6 with TRBJ2-3; D remains unclear. This CDR3 has 13 amino acids. V lost 5 bases and J 4 bases, leaving 11 bases between the germline ends. In germline, CDR1 is SGHDT, CDR2 YYEEEE. CDR3 nucleotides: TGTGCCAGCAGTATTCACTCGGCAGATACGCAGTATTTT. Amino acid sequence: CASSIHSADTQYF.

The chain recombines TRBV5-6 with TRBJ2-5; D call uncertain. The end of the DNA is better explained by TRBJ2-7, so the J call may be wrong. The germline V gene encodes CDR1 SGHDT and CDR2 YYEEEE. The CDR3 totals 12 residues. CDR3 coding DNA: TGTGCCAGCAGCTCACCTCCCTACGAGCAGTACTTC. Protein product: CASSSPPYEQYF.

This chain uses TRBV27 with TRBJ2-4, with 9 bases fitting TRBD1. The trim removed 5 bases at V and 7 bases at J, leaving 9 bases unmatched. Germline CDR1 MNHEY, CDR2 SMNVEV (reference sequence). The CDR3 consists of 15 residues. The CDR3 bases are TGTGCCAGCAGTCCGGGGGACAGGGCAGGGAACATTCAGTACTTC. This translates into CASSPGDRAGNIQYF.